This T cell receptor (beta chain) was sequenced in a study of PD-1 blockade in classical Hodgkin lymphoma. Study overall: It was nivolumab at 3 mg/kg, given intravenously every 2 weeks, that patients received. Points from the study as a whole: The repertoire differences lack a defined cause, possibly disease activity or prior therapy.

Documented time point: cycle 4 day 1 (C4D1), after less than seven weeks of nivolumab. Relapse after autologous stem cell transplantation occurred in every patient, and brentuximab vedotin exposure varied. Complete response, partial response or progressive disease constituted the best response categories observed. Germline loops: CDR1 MNHEY, CDR2 SVGAGI. The CDR3 is 14 amino acids. Between the trimmed V and J ends, which lost 8 bases and 7 bases, there was a span of 17 bases. As to this clone: Its antigen remains unidentified.

TCRdb's table, derived via immunoSEQ multiplex PCR, lists solely in-frame clones and lacks some. The sample yields under 25,000 clones, approximately 80% seen once. The receptor's source is a human donor with classical Hodgkin lymphoma. Sequences were derived from peripheral blood mononuclear cells (PBMCs), sampled before the fourth cycle of nivolumab. The V call is TRBV6-5, the J call TRBJ1-4; D possibly corresponds to TRBD1 (5 bases). The CDR3, as DNA: TGTGCCAGCCGGCGTGGGGTTGGGGGTGAAAAACTGTTTTTT. This sequence encodes CASRRGVGGEKLFF.